This T cell receptor (beta chain) was captured by sequencing in a study of Ad26.COV2.S vaccination and SARS-CoV-2 variants. About the study: This donor came from the COV1001 trial of Ad26.COV2.S.

Study-level findings and limits: While placebo recipients had lower spike-specific TCR breadth, vaccine recipients had more.

Treatment reported: around 19 received Ad26.COV2.S at low or high dose, single or two shots; several received placebo; per-sample allocation not given. Day 63 following the first vaccine or placebo injection was when the samples were taken. Assay used: immunoSEQ multiplex PCR; TCRdb lists only in-frame clones, some missing. The sample lists some 290,000 clones, about 86% occurring once. Of note for this clone: What it recognizes is unknown.

Between the trimmed V and J ends, which lost 5 bases and 10 bases, there was a span of 12 bases. CDR1 and CDR2 (germline): LGHDT, YNNKEL (reference sequence). The CDR3 spans 13 residues. The sequence derives from a person between 18 and 59 years old who received the Ad26.COV2.S COVID-19 vaccine or a placebo. This chain joins TRBV3-1 (or the pseudogene TRBV3-2) and TRBJ1-6; possibly TRBD1 for D (6 bases). The sample was peripheral blood, taken in a trial of Ad26.COV2.S vaccine versus placebo. The CDR3 loop reads CASSIQGISPLHF. The DNA for the CDR3 is TGTGCCAGCAGCATTCAGGGGATCTCACCCCTCCACTTT.